This TCR beta chain was identified during a study of blood T cell repertoires in COVID-19 (dated by TCRdb to 2019 to 2021). Background on the whole study: Samples from collaborators originated in the United States, Italy and Spain and spanned both the acute and convalescent phases of COVID-19. The prospective study material was composed of cDNA or gDNA derived from T cells, B-cell-depleted T cells, or PBMCs. Subjects who had been exposed to COVID-19, were actively infected with it, or had recovered from it provided the deeply sampled blood TCRbeta repertoires that made up the dataset. The repertoires were released in a freely available public database intended as a resource for research on the immune response to SARS-CoV-2. Samples were obtained from the ongoing ImmuneRACE study (first 160 participants) and from 1,000 to 1,500 subjects provided by 6 global collaborators. Sample metadata almost always included a de-identified subject ID, COVID-19 status, age in years and sex. HLA class I and class II types, where available, came from metadata supplied by the sample provider rather than from assay-based typing. Results the study describes overall, beyond this receptor: The amount of clinical and demographic metadata varied by source and participant and was provided uncurated.

The immunoSEQ Assay, a bias-controlled multiplex PCR, was used to amplify TCRbeta CDR3 regions from genomic DNA. Turning to the authors' computational methods: The number of nucleated cells in each sample was estimated by amplification of reference gene primers within the assay. Sequence reads were collapsed and filtered to measure the absolute abundance of every unique TCRbeta CDR3 rearrangement. For each sample, productive Simpson clonality was calculated as the square root of Simpson's diversity index across productive rearrangements. In its TCRdb copy, this immuneACCESS table keeps in-frame sequences only and misses some clones. Where compared with another copy, unresolved V genes explain less than half of these, and the others have no known cause. Clone size and V and J calls were adopted from that table, with D and trimming inferred from the DNA. The sample table shows about 270,000 clones, and around 93% are seen once. 2.5% to 3% of the sample lies in the top ten.

The CDR3 has 16 amino acids, counting the end cysteine and phenylalanine. Kept here is only the CDR3 DNA, which spans 48 bases and is read in frame from base 1. The germline V gene specifies SGHRS as CDR1 and YFSETQ as CDR2. Relative to germline, V is missing 0 bases and J is missing 7 bases, with 6 bases of the junction outside any gene match. Enrolling through a virtual design, the prospective study's participants ranged in age from about 18 to 89 years and lived across about two dozen United States geographic areas. In the prospective study, participants were assigned to cohorts based on the clinical history participants reported in a screening survey and a study questionnaire. Exposed participants were defined as having been in contact with someone with a PCR-confirmed or clinician-diagnosed COVID-19 case within 2 weeks of study entry. In the prospective study, mobile phlebotomists collected whole blood, serum and a nasopharyngeal or oropharyngeal swab from each participant. Participants in the prospective study had the option to provide additional blood draws and questionnaires over an approximately two-month period. Before DNA extraction, blood samples from the prospective study were shipped at room temperature or frozen.

This clone appeared a few times. There is no known antigen for this receptor. The record has no base qualities; no much larger clone is one base away. The chain links TRBV5-1 with TRBJ2-1; 11 central nucleotides agree with TRBD2. The sequenced material came from PBMCs or T cells enriched from blood (not recorded which). This sequence originates from a man in his forties or fifties who had been exposed to COVID-19. The nucleotide sequence reads as follows: TGCGCCAGCAGCTTGGATTTTCCTAGCGGGAGGAATGAGCAGTTCTTC. Its translation is CASSLDFPSGRNEQFF.